Included here is one TCR beta chain sequence, with context. Antigen specificity is unknown. TCRdb fed the reads into MiXCR, producing one record per CDR3 protein. The data contain around 210,000 distinct CDR3 sequences, 6.5% of them singletons. This specimen belongs to a study of T cell repertoires in cytomegalovirus infection. Study details: CMV infection together with matching HLA type was indicated by public TCR beta signatures.

Whole-study findings and limits: Across the ex vivo response, the dominant clonotypes were HLA-C-restricted CMV-specific TCR beta clonotypes.

Germline values: CDR1 SGHAT, CDR2 FQNNGV. Trimming took off 1 base at V and 8 bases at J, with 11 bases between the two ends. The CDR3 length is 14 residues. The chain uses TRBV11-2 and TRBJ1-4; tentative D call: TRBD1 (6 bases). This sequence was found in a human donor in good health (CMV status not recorded). Some clones in this sample may be carry-over from other donors' samples. The source material was PBMCs. The CDR3 DNA reads as TGTGCCAGCAGCTTAGCACAGGGAAAAGAAAAACTGTTTTTT. Protein: CASSLAQGKEKLFF.